These T cell receptor beta chains were read from a single sample in a study of OX40 agonist ivuxolimab in advanced cancers. Produced via immunoSEQ multiplex PCR; TCRdb's table is partial and in-frame only. The table shows some 65,000 clones, with roughly 85% occurring only once. The specimen was CD4+ or CD8+ T cells sorted from blood, collected in a trial of the OX40 agonist ivuxolimab. These receptors came from an adult with an advanced solid tumor such as melanoma, head and neck, liver or kidney cancer. Both conserved end residues are part of each CDR3. The order of the fields is J gene, D gene, clone size, V gene, CDR3 DNA, CDR3 protein. D genes are given only for firm matches. Only part of the rows carry a size: once, few, many, or a class if the clone is expanded.

j_call: TRBJ2-3; d_call: NA; clone_size: once; v_call: TRBV9; cdr3_nt: TGTGCCAGCGCGACATCGGATTTCACAGATACGCAGTATTTT; cdr3_aa: CASATSDFTDTQYF
j_call: TRBJ2-2; d_call: TRBD2; clone_size: NA; v_call: TRBV7-9; cdr3_nt: TGTGCCAGCAGCTCGATGACTAGCGGGAGGGCGAACACCGGGGAGCTGTTTTTT; cdr3_aa: CASSSMTSGRANTGELFF
j_call: TRBJ1-1; d_call: NA; clone_size: NA; v_call: TRBV5-1; cdr3_nt: TGCGCCAGCAGCTTGTACAACCAGAACACTGAAGCTTTCTTT; cdr3_aa: CASSLYNQNTEAFF
j_call: TRBJ2-1; d_call: NA; clone_size: NA; v_call: TRBV7-3; cdr3_nt: TGTGCCAGCAGCTCCAGGCCGGGCCCTAGACCTGAGGACAATGAGCAGTTCTTC; cdr3_aa: CASSSRPGPRPEDNEQFF
j_call: TRBJ2-2; d_call: NA; clone_size: NA; v_call: TRBV5-6; cdr3_nt: TGTGCCAGCAGCTCAGGGGGGTTCGCGAACACCGGGGAGCTGTTTTTT; cdr3_aa: CASSSGGFANTGELFF
j_call: TRBJ2-7; d_call: NA; clone_size: NA; v_call: TRBV5-4; cdr3_nt: TGTGCCAGCAGCTTGGGACAGGACTTCTACGAGCAGTACTTC; cdr3_aa: CASSLGQDFYEQYF
j_call: TRBJ1-1; d_call: NA; clone_size: NA; v_call: TRBV25-1; cdr3_nt: TGTGCCAGCAGTGGAGCGGGGAACACTGAAGCTTTCTTT; cdr3_aa: CASSGAGNTEAFF
j_call: TRBJ1-1; d_call: NA; clone_size: NA; v_call: TRBV10-1; cdr3_nt: TGCGCCAGCAGTGAGATATGGGGTAAGAGGACTGAAGCTTTCTTT; cdr3_aa: CASSEIWGKRTEAFF
j_call: TRBJ1-3; d_call: TRBD1; clone_size: NA; v_call: TRBV7-8; cdr3_nt: TGTGCCAGCAGCTCTTTGACAGGGGCTTACCTTGGAAACACCATATATTTT; cdr3_aa: CASSSLTGAYLGNTIYF
j_call: TRBJ2-7; d_call: NA; clone_size: NA; v_call: TRBV6-1; cdr3_nt: TGTGCCAGCACCGGGACCTTAGCTAGGGAGCAGTACTTC; cdr3_aa: CASTGTLAREQYF
j_call: TRBJ2-3; d_call: NA; clone_size: NA; v_call: TRBV9; cdr3_nt: TGTGCCAGCAGCGTAGGCGTGAGGGAAACAGATACGCAGTATTTT; cdr3_aa: CASSVGVRETDTQYF
j_call: TRBJ1-2; d_call: NA; clone_size: few; v_call: TRBV10-3; cdr3_nt: TGTGCCATCAGTGCTGTCGGAGGGGCTGACTATGGCTACACCTTC; cdr3_aa: CAISAVGGADYGYTF
j_call: TRBJ1-4; d_call: NA; clone_size: NA; v_call: TRBV6-5; cdr3_nt: TGTGCCAGCAGTTCAGGGGCCCATGAAAAACTGTTTTTT; cdr3_aa: CASSSGAHEKLFF
j_call: TRBJ1-2; d_call: TRBD1; clone_size: NA; v_call: TRBV5-1; cdr3_nt: TGCGCCAGCAGCCAACAGACAGGGCGCGGCTACACCTTC; cdr3_aa: CASSQQTGRGYTF
j_call: TRBJ2-2; d_call: NA; clone_size: NA; v_call: TRBV30; cdr3_nt: TGTGCCTGGAGTGTGTTGGGCACCGGGGAGCTGTTTTTT; cdr3_aa: CAWSVLGTGELFF
j_call: TRBJ2-1; d_call: NA; clone_size: once; v_call: TRBV6-1; cdr3_nt: TGTGCCAGCAGTGTCGTAGCGCCTAGCTCCTACAATGAGCAGTTCTTC; cdr3_aa: CASSVVAPSSYNEQFF
j_call: TRBJ1-2; d_call: TRBD1; clone_size: NA; v_call: TRBV6-5; cdr3_nt: TGTGCCAGCAGTTACTCGCAGTCAGGGGGCAGCTATGGCTACACCTTC; cdr3_aa: CASSYSQSGGSYGYTF
j_call: TRBJ1-1; d_call: NA; clone_size: NA; v_call: TRBV5-1; cdr3_nt: TGCGCCAGCAGGGCTTCCCCTGCGGCGAACACTGAAGCTTTCTTT; cdr3_aa: CASRASPAANTEAFF